This TCR beta chain emerged from a study of blood T cell repertoires in COVID-19. Background on the study: COVID-19 samples from acute and convalescent phases originated in the United States, Italy and Spain. T cells, B-cell-depleted T cells, or PBMCs provided the cDNA or gDNA that served as material.

The V and J ends lost 0 bases and 7 bases respectively, with 13 bases between them. This CDR3 contains 15 residues. Per germline, CDR1 SGDLS and CDR2 YYNGEE. Source study methods: Reference gene primer amplification in the assay estimated nucleated cell counts. Method: immunoSEQ multiplex PCR; TCRdb's copy keeps in-frame clones and lacks some. The D gene and trimming were derived from the DNA, and the V and J assignments and clone size from that table. The data contain approximately 260,000 clones, 75% to 90% of them seen just once; the ten biggest clones take up roughly 3.3%. The chain uses TRBV9 and TRBJ2-2; perhaps TRBD2 as D (6 bases). This TCR was recovered from a woman between 40 and 55 years old with acute or convalescent COVID-19. Sequenced material: peripheral blood. In DNA, the CDR3 is TGTGCCAGCAGCGTAGGTGGCGGGGTGGTCGGGGAGCTGTTTTTT. Its protein is CASSVGGGVVGELFF.